This T cell receptor (beta chain) was recorded in a study of cytotoxic CD8 clonotypes in ibrutinib-treated CLL. At the level of the study: There were, on average, approximately 260,000 productive templates and tens of thousands of productive rearrangements per sample. General observations from the study: Sustained-remission and progressing patients' sampling times differed.

Only in-frame clones appear in the TCRdb table, and some are missing; sequencing was by immunoSEQ multiplex PCR. The sample lists about 74,000 clones; 70% to 90% were seen once. The V end was cut by 1 base, the J end by 3 bases, with 12 bases between. CDR3 length: 15 residues. CDR1 is MGHRA and CDR2 is YSYEKL in the germline V gene. Comments on this clone: What it binds is unknown.

This TCR derives from a human donor with chronic lymphocytic leukemia. The chain recombines TRBV4-1 with TRBJ1-2; weak D call: TRBD1 (6 bases). This sample comprised PBMCs, obtained at disease progression, from a patient treated with ibrutinib. DNA for the CDR3: TGCGCCAGCAGCCAAGGTCTTGGGGGCGACTATGGCTACACCTTC. It yields the protein CASSQGLGGDYGYTF.